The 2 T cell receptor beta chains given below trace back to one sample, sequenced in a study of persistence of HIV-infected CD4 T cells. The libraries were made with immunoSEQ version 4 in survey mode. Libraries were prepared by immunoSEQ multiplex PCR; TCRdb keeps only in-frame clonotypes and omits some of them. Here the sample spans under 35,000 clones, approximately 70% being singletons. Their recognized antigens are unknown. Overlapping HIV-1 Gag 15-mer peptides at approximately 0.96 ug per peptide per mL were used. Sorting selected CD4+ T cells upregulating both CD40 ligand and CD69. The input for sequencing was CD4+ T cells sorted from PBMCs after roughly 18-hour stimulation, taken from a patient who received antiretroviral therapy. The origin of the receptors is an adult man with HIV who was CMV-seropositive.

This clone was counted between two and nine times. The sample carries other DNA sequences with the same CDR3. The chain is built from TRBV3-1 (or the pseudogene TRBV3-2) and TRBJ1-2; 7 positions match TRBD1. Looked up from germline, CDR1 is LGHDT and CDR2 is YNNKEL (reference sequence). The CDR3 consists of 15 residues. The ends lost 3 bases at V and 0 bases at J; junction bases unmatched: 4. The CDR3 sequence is CASSQGGGANYGYTF. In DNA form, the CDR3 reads TGTGCCAGCAGCCAGGGAGGGGGCGCTAACTATGGCTACACCTTC.

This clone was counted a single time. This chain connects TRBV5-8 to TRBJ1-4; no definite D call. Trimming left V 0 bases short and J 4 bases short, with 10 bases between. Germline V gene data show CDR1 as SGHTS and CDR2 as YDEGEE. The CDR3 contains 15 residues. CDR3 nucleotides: TGTGCCAGCAGCTTGGAGCCCATCATTAATGAAAAACTGTTTTTT. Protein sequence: CASSLEPIINEKLFF.